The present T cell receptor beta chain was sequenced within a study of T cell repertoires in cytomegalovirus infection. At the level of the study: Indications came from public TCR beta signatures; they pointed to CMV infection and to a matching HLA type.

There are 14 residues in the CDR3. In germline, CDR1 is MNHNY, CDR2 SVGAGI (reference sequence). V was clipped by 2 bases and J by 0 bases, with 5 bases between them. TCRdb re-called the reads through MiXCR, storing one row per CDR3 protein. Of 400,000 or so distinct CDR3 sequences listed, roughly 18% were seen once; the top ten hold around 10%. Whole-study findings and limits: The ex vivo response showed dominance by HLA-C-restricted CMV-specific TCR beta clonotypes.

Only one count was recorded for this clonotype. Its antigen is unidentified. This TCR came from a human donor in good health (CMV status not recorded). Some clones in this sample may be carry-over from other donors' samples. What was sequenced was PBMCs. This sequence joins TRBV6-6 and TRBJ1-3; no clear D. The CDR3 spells CASSYGGSGNTIYF. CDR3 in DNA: TGTGCCAGCAGTTACGGAGGCTCTGGAAACACCATATATTTT.